Listed here are 31 T cell receptor beta chains from one sample, sequenced in a study of cytomegalovirus exposure and HLA in healthy donors. Vbeta (60) and Jbeta (13) primers were used in the PCR. Sequencing was performed with immunoSEQ multiplex PCR; in TCRdb, only in-frame clones are kept and a portion is missing. The data contain approximately 110,000 clones, about four fifths of them seen just once; the ten biggest clones take up around 13%. The sequencing sample was made of PBMCs. The receptors derive from a woman aged 55-70 years in good health and CMV-seropositive.

The rearrangement joins TRBV7-2 to TRBJ1-3, with 7 bases lining up with TRBD1. Germline loops: CDR1 SGHTA, CDR2 FQGNSA. CDR3 length equals 16 residues. J gave up 0 bases and V 5 bases, and 7 bases lay outside the gene matches. The CDR3 loop reads CASSPARGNSGNTIYF. CDR3 nucleotides: TGTGCCAGCAGCCCCGCCAGGGGGAACTCTGGAAACACCATATATTTT.

The DNA of the CDR3 is TGTGCCAGTAAAAGTTTCCAGGCGTTAAATGGCTACACCTTC. Residues: CASKSFQALNGYTF. V and J are TRBV19 and TRBJ1-2; no firm D call. The V gene's germline CDR1 is LNHDA and CDR2 SQIVND (reference sequence). V was clipped by 7 bases and J by 6 bases, with 18 bases between them. The length of the CDR3 is 14 residues.

There are a few counts of this clone. The rearrangement uses TRBV7-9 and TRBJ2-7; TRBD2 aligns across 7 bases. The CDR3 runs 13 residues. The ends lost 5 bases at V and 10 bases at J; junction bases unmatched: 11. Germline V gene sequence: CDR1 SEHNR, CDR2 FQNEAQ (reference sequence). CDR3 nucleotides: TGTGCCAGCAGCCCTAACAACGGGGGACTACAGTACTTC. Its protein is CASSPNNGGLQYF.

The chain employs TRBV7-8 and TRBJ2-5, with unresolved D. Trimming removed 3 bases from V and 5 bases from J, with 7 bases in between. The CDR3 extends over 12 amino acids. Germline loops: CDR1 SGHVS, CDR2 FQNEAQ. The CDR3 is CASSFNWETQYF. The CDR3 nucleotides are TGTGCCAGCAGCTTCAACTGGGAGACCCAGTACTTC.

V usage is TRBV14 and J usage is TRBJ2-1; D unclear. CDR1 is SGHDN and CDR2 is FVKESK in the germline V gene. V was cut by 0 bases and J by 6 bases, with 18 bases left in between. The CDR3 contains 17 residues. CDR3 region: CASSQEPISRLSNEQFF. The CDR3 bases are TGTGCCAGCAGCCAAGAACCCATTTCGCGGCTATCCAATGAGCAGTTCTTC.

The chain has TRBV18 and TRBJ2-3; 9 bases agree with TRBD2. Germline V gene lookup returns CDR1 KGHSH and CDR2 LQKENI. CDR3 size: 18 residues. V gave up 6 bases and J gave up 2 bases; unmatched junction bases: 15. The CDR3 DNA reads TGTGCCAGCTCCGCACGGGTCCAGCGGGGGGCAAACACAGATACGCAGTATTTT. Protein sequence: CASSARVQRGANTDTQYF.

This clone is a singleton in its sample. The CDR3 reads CASSLKVMRDLNTEAFF. The CDR3 coding sequence is TGTGCCAGCAGCTTAAAGGTAATGAGGGATTTGAACACTGAAGCTTTCTTT. The rearrangement links TRBV7-9 to TRBJ1-1; D not certain. Per germline, CDR1 SEHNR and CDR2 FQNEAQ (reference sequence). Trimming cost V 2 bases and J 0 bases, with 16 bases left between them. This CDR3 has 17 amino acids.

V and J are TRBV21-1 and TRBJ1-1; TRBD1 reflects the table's D call only, with no check against the DNA. TRBV21-1 is labeled a pseudogene. This CDR3 has 15 residues. CDR3 nucleotide sequence: TGTGCCAGCACCTCGACAGGGAGATTGGATACTGAAGCTTTCTTT. It is translated as CASTSTGRLDTEAFF.

The gene calls are TRBV5-1 and TRBJ1-6, with 8 bases that match TRBD1. With V trimmed by 5 bases and J by 10 bases, 2 bases remained unmatched. The CDR3 is made up of 12 amino acids. Germline V lookup: CDR1 SGHRS, CDR2 YFSETQ. DNA of the CDR3: TGCGCCAGCAGACAGGGGGAATCACCCCTCCACTTT. It specifies CASRQGESPLHF.

As to this clone: One end of the junction does not line up with germline, which may come from a read error. The V and J genes are TRBV19 and TRBJ2-6; D perhaps matches TRBD1 (5 bases). Per germline, CDR1 LNHDA and CDR2 SQIVND (reference sequence). This CDR3 comprises 16 residues. The DNA for the CDR3 is TGTGCCAGTAGTGATTACAAAACCTCTGGGGCCAACGGCCTGACTTTC. Protein: CASSDYKTSGANGLTF.

The CDR3 region is CASSRDSTNEKLFF. In DNA form, the CDR3 reads TGTGCCAGCAGCCGCGATTCAACTAATGAAAAACTGTTTTTT. The rearrangement joins TRBV5-5 to TRBJ1-4, with D hard to call. CDR3 length equals 14 residues. V shed 4 bases and J shed 0 bases, with 7 bases lying between them. The germline V gene has CDR1 SGHKS and CDR2 YYEKEE (reference sequence).

The chain has TRBV7-2 and TRBJ2-7, with 8 bases lining up with TRBD1. Germline CDR1 SGHTA, CDR2 FQGNSA. With 5 bases clipped from V and 4 bases from J, the junction kept 13 bases outside the gene matches. This CDR3 spans 16 amino acids. DNA of the CDR3: TGTGCCAGCAGCCCTCTACTCGGACAGGGTGGGTACGAGCAGTACTTC. It codes for CASSPLLGQGGYEQYF.

This clone appeared a few times. The chain combines TRBV4-3 with TRBJ2-1; D gene uncertain. Trimming stripped 4 bases from V and 5 bases from J, with 15 bases between. Germline assignment: CDR1 LGHNA and CDR2 YSLEER. There are 15 residues in the CDR3. In nucleotides, the CDR3 is TGCGCCAGCAGCCTGTCTTTTGACTTCGACAATGAGCAGTTCTTC. As protein: CASSLSFDFDNEQFF.

V and J are TRBV13 and TRBJ2-5, with no clear D. Germline V gene lookup returns CDR1 PRHDT and CDR2 FYEKMQ (reference sequence). This CDR3 has 14 residues. V lost 1 base and J 5 bases, leaving 11 bases between the germline ends. The CDR3, as DNA: TGTGCCAGCAGCTTAGCAGGAAAGTGGGAGACCCAGTACTTC. Protein product: CASSLAGKWETQYF.

This chain joins TRBV7-9 and TRBJ1-2, with D uncertain. Between the trimmed V and J ends, which lost 4 bases and 4 bases, there was a span of 13 bases. Germline V lookup: CDR1 SEHNR, CDR2 FQNEAQ (reference sequence). The CDR3 has 14 amino acids. The CDR3: CASSSLRGLYGYTF. CDR3 sequence (DNA): TGTGCCAGCAGCTCCCTCAGAGGGCTCTATGGCTACACCTTC.

This clone was counted a few times. The chain uses TRBV7-3 and TRBJ2-7, with 16 bases fitting TRBD2. This CDR3 spans 17 amino acids. With 0 bases clipped from V and 5 bases from J, the junction kept 4 bases outside the gene matches. Germline V gene data show CDR1 as SGHTA and CDR2 as FQGTGA. The DNA for the CDR3 is TGTGCCAGCAGCTTAACGGGACTAGCGGGGGGGGCTGACGAGCAGTACTTC. Its protein product is CASSLTGLAGGADEQYF.

This clone was detected a few times. The V call is TRBV28, the J call TRBJ1-2; possibly TRBD1 for D (5 bases). The CDR3 totals 12 residues. The germline V gene encodes CDR1 MDHEN and CDR2 SYDVKM. V was shortened by 3 bases and J by 8 bases, with 10 bases between the two germline ends. Written as DNA, the CDR3 is TGTGCCAGCAGTTTCCAGGGAAGGGGCTACACCTTC. It codes for CASSFQGRGYTF.

The J gene is TRBJ1-1, the V gene TRBV7-9; D gene ambiguous. The CDR3 has 11 amino acids. V was cut by 2 bases and J by 8 bases, with 6 bases left in between. Germline V lookup: CDR1 SEHNR, CDR2 FQNEAQ (reference sequence). The CDR3 DNA reads as TGTGCCAGCAGCTTAACGCAGGAAGCTTTCTTT. As protein: CASSLTQEAFF.

This chain uses TRBV28 with TRBJ1-3, with 11 bases that match TRBD1. V dropped 5 bases and J dropped 2; count of bases not matched to a gene: 14. CDR1 MDHEN and CDR2 SYDVKM come from the germline V gene. The CDR3 has 19 amino acids. The CDR3 DNA is TGTGCCAGCAGTCCCGCGGGACAGGGGGTCCGTACTGCTGGAAACACCATATATTTT. This translates into CASSPAGQGVRTAGNTIYF.

The V and J genes are TRBV18 and TRBJ2-7, with TRBD1 matching 7 bases. The CDR3 consists of 13 residues. Germline-derived CDR1 and CDR2 are KGHSH and LQKENI. V lost 3 bases and J lost 4; bases outside the gene matches: 3. The CDR3 region has the DNA TGTGCCAGCTCACCGTCAGGGGGTTACGAGCAGTACTTC. It specifies CASSPSGGYEQYF.

The J gene is TRBJ2-5, the V gene TRBV19; tentative D call: TRBD1 (6 bases). Trimming stripped 5 bases from V and 5 bases from J, with 18 bases between. This CDR3 comprises 15 residues. From germline, CDR1 is LNHDA and CDR2 SQIVND (reference sequence). The chain's CDR3 is CASSATKDSHETQYF. The DNA of the CDR3 is TGTGCCAGTAGTGCTACCAAGGACAGTCATGAGACCCAGTACTTC.

This clone appeared a single time. J is TRBJ1-4 and V is TRBV6-1, with D unclear. Trimming cost V 4 bases and J 2 bases, with 14 bases left between them. The CDR3 runs to 16 residues. CDR1 MNHNS and CDR2 SASEGT come from the germline V gene. CDR3 amino acids: CASSVWFLGTNEKLFF. In nucleotides, the CDR3 is TGTGCCAGCAGTGTGTGGTTTCTCGGGACTAATGAAAAACTGTTTTTT.

This chain links TRBV15 with TRBJ1-1, with 9 positions matching TRBD1. The CDR3 is 17 amino acids. From germline, CDR1 is LNHNV and CDR2 YYDKDF (reference sequence). V trimming: 2 bases; J trimming: 4 bases; junction bases outside the gene matches: 11. The CDR3 DNA is TGTGCCACCAGCAGACTGGACAGGGGAAGTTTCTCCACTGAAGCTTTCTTT. Residues: CATSRLDRGSFSTEAFF.

The rearrangement links TRBV6-6 to TRBJ1-2; 7 bases fit TRBD1. J gave up 6 bases and V 2 bases, and 9 bases lay outside the gene matches. Germline assignment: CDR1 MNHNY and CDR2 SVGAGI (reference sequence). The CDR3 covers 15 residues. CDR3 amino acids: CASSYLDRAFDGYTF. The CDR3 DNA reads as TGTGCCAGCAGTTACCTTGACAGGGCTTTTGATGGCTACACCTTC.

This clone was found once. This chain uses TRBV19 with TRBJ2-4; TRBD1 matches at 7 bases. This CDR3 comprises 14 residues. From germline, CDR1 is LNHDA and CDR2 SQIVND (reference sequence). Germline trimming cut 6 bases from V and 3 bases from J; bases unmatched to any gene: 5. The CDR3 here is CASSWGQSKNIQYF. DNA for the CDR3: TGTGCCAGTAGCTGGGGACAGAGCAAAAACATTCAGTACTTC.

This chain connects TRBV7-9 to TRBJ2-1; 12 nucleotides match TRBD2. CDR1 SEHNR and CDR2 FQNEAQ come from the germline V gene (reference sequence). This CDR3 region has 18 residues. Trimming took 4 bases from V and 8 from J; bases not matched to a gene: 15. The CDR3 protein is CASSSRGTSGWRVDEQFF. In DNA form, the CDR3 reads TGTGCCAGCAGCTCCCGCGGGACTAGCGGGTGGAGGGTCGATGAGCAGTTCTTC.

This clone was seen a few times. This chain uses TRBV14 with TRBJ1-6, with D possibly matching TRBD1 (6 bases). The V end lost 4 bases, the J end lost 6 bases, and 13 bases lay between the germline ends. Per the germline V gene, CDR1 is SGHDN and CDR2 is FVKESK. CDR3 length: 15 amino acids. This CDR3 is CASSRRGGSNSPLHF. The CDR3, as DNA: TGTGCCAGCAGCCGGAGGGGGGGTAGTAATTCACCCCTCCACTTT.

This clone has a handful of counts. The rearrangement uses TRBV29-1 and TRBJ1-2, with TRBD1 identical over 7 bases. J lost 3 bases, V lost 4 bases, and 8 bases had no gene match. CDR3 length equals 14 residues. Germline CDR1 SQVTM, CDR2 ANQGSEA. CDR3 nucleotide sequence: TGCAGCGTTGTGTTAAGGGACAGCTACTATGGCTACACCTTC. Amino acids: CSVVLRDSYYGYTF.

The J gene is TRBJ1-2, the V gene TRBV18; D perhaps matches TRBD1 (5 bases). Germline lookup yields CDR1 KGHSH and CDR2 LQKENI. The length of the CDR3 is 14 residues. V dropped 2 bases and J dropped 0 bases, with 7 bases sitting between them. The CDR3 nucleotides are TGTGCCAGCTCACCAGGGGCTACTAACTATGGCTACACCTTC. Translated, it gives CASSPGATNYGYTF.

V is TRBV7-9 and J is TRBJ1-2, with D perhaps matching TRBD1 (5 bases). Looked up from germline, CDR1 is SEHNR and CDR2 is FQNEAQ (reference sequence). V lost 10 bases and J lost 5, with 17 bases in between. The CDR3 covers 13 residues. The CDR3 protein is CATMGGLQYGYTF. CDR3 bases: TGTGCCACCATGGGGGGTTTGCAATATGGCTACACCTTC.

The chain joins TRBV4-2 to TRBJ1-1; no definite D call. Germline loops: CDR1 LGHNA, CDR2 YNFKEQ. CDR3 length: 14 residues. Trimming pared 0 bases from V and 1 base from J, leaving 6 bases between. The CDR3 sequence: CASSQDLENTEAFF. CDR3 DNA sequence: TGTGCCAGCAGCCAAGATCTAGAGAACACTGAAGCTTTCTTT.